This T cell receptor (beta chain) originates from a study of blood T cell repertoires in COVID-19. Germline CDR1 SGHRS, CDR2 YFSETQ. V lost 6 bases, J lost 5 bases, and 17 bases lay in between. The CDR3 is 15 amino acids. Recruits, aged roughly 18 to 100 years, lived in some 25 US areas. Cohort 3 donors were reported recovered after two negative PCRs, clearance, or symptom resolution. Sequencing used immunoSEQ multiplex PCR; TCRdb keeps in-frame clones, though not all of them. Among 300,000 to 350,000 clones, roughly 90% were seen once, and the ten largest hold 8.9%. The specimen was PBMCs or T cells enriched from blood (not recorded which). This chain uses TRBV5-1 with TRBJ2-2, with a possible D match to TRBD2 (6 bases). The sequence was collected from a woman between 18 and 30 years old who had recovered from COVID-19. The CDR3 DNA follows: TGCGCCAGCACCTCTCTGGGGGGAAGGACCGGGGAGCTGTTTTTT. The encoded protein is CASTSLGGRTGELFF.